What follows is one T cell receptor (beta chain) and its context. Its antigen is undetermined. With 60 Vbeta and 13 Jbeta primers, the PCR was carried out. Repertoires were generated with immunoSEQ multiplex PCR, while TCRdb's copy carries only in-frame clones and drops some. The sample includes 95,000 to 150,000 clones, over 60% of them seen just once. This CDR3 has 17 amino acids. The V and J ends lost 8 bases and 2 bases, in that order; junction bases with no gene match: 14. Germline V CDR1 and CDR2: MDHEN, SYDVKM. The data derive from a study of cytomegalovirus exposure and HLA in healthy donors. Study-wide results and limits: In vitro work confirmed that a few CMV-associated chains recognize CMV antigens.

The origin of this receptor is a man aged 18 to 30 in good health and CMV-seronegative. The rearrangement uses TRBV28 and TRBJ2-3; TRBD2 agrees at 9 bases. Sample: PBMCs. The CDR3 DNA reads TGTGCCAGCTTACCGGGACTAGCTGGGACTAACACAGATACGCAGTATTTT. This gives the protein CASLPGLAGTNTDTQYF.